A single sample is the source of the 9 T cell receptor beta chains below, sequenced in a study of Ad26.COV2.S vaccination and SARS-CoV-2 variants. TCRdb's table, derived via immunoSEQ multiplex PCR, lists solely in-frame clones and lacks some. Of over 300,000 clones detected, roughly 85% appear once; the ten largest clones hold about 8%. As for treatment: some 20 received Ad26.COV2.S at low or high dose, single or two shots; about 5 received placebo; per-sample allocation not given. Vaccine and placebo recipients were sampled on day 63 after the first injection. The sequencing used peripheral blood, collected in a trial of Ad26.COV2.S vaccine versus placebo. These receptor sequences come from a person aged 18 to 65 who received the Ad26.COV2.S COVID-19 vaccine or a placebo.

The chain has TRBV5-5 and TRBJ2-1; no definite D call. Trimming took 4 bases from V and 1 from J, leaving 15 bases between them. The CDR3 runs to 16 residues. The germline V gene has CDR1 SGHKS and CDR2 YYEKEE (reference sequence). CDR3 coding DNA: TGTGCCAGCAGCCTATACCCGACTTTGTCCTACAATGAGCAGTTCTTC. Translated, it gives CASSLYPTLSYNEQFF.

This clone was seen once. This chain links TRBV6-6 with TRBJ1-1, with 7 bases identical to TRBD1. The V and J ends lost 6 bases and 2 bases, in that order; junction bases with no gene match: 15. This CDR3 has 17 amino acids. CDR1 is MNHNY, CDR2 SVGAGI, per germline (reference sequence). The DNA for the CDR3 is TGTGCCAGCAGCCGAGAAGGCAGGGGGAATACCAACACTGAAGCTTTCTTT. As protein: CASSREGRGNTNTEAFF.

A single count supports this clone. J is TRBJ2-1 and V is TRBV7-6; no reliable D call. Trimming removed 5 bases at V and 5 bases at J, with 10 bases between. Germline V gives CDR1 SGHVS, CDR2 FNYEAQ. The CDR3 totals 13 residues. The DNA for the CDR3 is TGTGCCAGCAGCCCCTTCCAGGACAATGAGCAGTTCTTC. This sequence encodes CASSPFQDNEQFF.

This clone was picked up one time. The chain joins TRBV7-3 to TRBJ2-3, with 8 nucleotides matching TRBD1. Germline CDR1 SGHTA, CDR2 FQGTGA. Trimming took 3 bases from V and 2 from J; bases not matched to a gene: 4. The CDR3 is 15 amino acids. The CDR3 DNA reads as TGTGCCAGCAGCTTCGGACAGGGAATCACAGATACGCAGTATTTT. Translated, it gives CASSFGQGITDTQYF.

The CDR3 DNA reads as TGTGCCAGCATGGGCCGGAATTACGAGCAGTACTTC. Encoded protein: CASMGRNYEQYF. V gene TRBV2 combines with J gene TRBJ2-7; no clear D gene. Per germline, CDR1 SNHLY and CDR2 FYNNEI. The V gene lost 7 bases and the J gene lost 4 bases, with 11 bases spanning the gap. CDR3 length equals 12 residues.

This clone has just a few counts. The V gene is TRBV2, the J gene TRBJ2-7; the match to TRBD2 covers 7 bases. The CDR3 is 14 residues long. The germline V gene encodes CDR1 SNHLY and CDR2 FYNNEI. After removal of 3 bases from V and 0 bases from J, the junction contained 2 bases not matched to a gene. The CDR3 nucleotides are TGTGCCAGCAGTGAGGGAGGGCACTCCTACGAGCAGTACTTC. Its translation is CASSEGGHSYEQYF.

The rearrangement links TRBV27 to TRBJ2-7; 8 bases are shared with TRBD2. Germline V CDR1 and CDR2: MNHEY, SMNVEV (reference sequence). The CDR3 consists of 16 residues. Trimming cost V 4 bases and J 1 base; bases outside gene matches: 9. The CDR3 spells CASSSSGGELSYEQYF. The CDR3 nucleotides read TGTGCCAGCAGTTCCAGCGGGGGAGAACTATCCTACGAGCAGTACTTC.

The V gene is TRBV4-2, the J gene TRBJ1-1, with unresolved D. Germline CDR1 reads LGHNA; CDR2 reads YNFKEQ. The CDR3 covers 11 residues. V lost 4 bases, J lost 10 bases, and 10 bases lay in between. The CDR3 bases are TGTGCCAGCAGCCTCCGGGGAGTAGCTTTCTTT. Translated, it gives CASSLRGVAFF.

This sequence joins TRBV12-3 or TRBV12-4 and TRBJ2-3, with TRBD1 matching 10 bases. This CDR3 is built from 13 residues. Trimming removed 4 bases from V and 10 bases from J; junction bases left unmatched: 5. The CDR3 DNA reads as TGTGCCAGCAGTTCCATGGGACAGGGGCCGCAGTATTTT. Its protein is CASSSMGQGPQYF.